This T cell receptor beta chain derives from a study of regulatory T cells in long-lasting Graves disease. Time point of the sample: persistent/refractory GD, antithyroid drugs over 5 years with positive TRAb. The TCR library was prepared using RNA isolated from PBMCs. The CDR3 length is 14 residues. V was pared by 7 bases and J by 4 bases, with 8 bases of the junction left unmatched. The germline V gene has CDR1 MNHNS and CDR2 SASEGT. The study, taken as a whole, reports: Persistent disease preferred TRBV28, TRBJ1-2 and TRBJ2-5; new disease, TRBV20-1 and TRBJ2-1.

To make TCR beta libraries, researchers used iRepertoire HTBI primers and Arm-PCR of CDR3 regions. TCRdb re-analysed the multiplex PCR reads in MiXCR, keeping a single row per CDR3 protein. There are about 290,000 distinct CDR3 sequences in the sample; 22% occur only once, and about 56% lies in the top ten. Comments on this clonotype: Its antigen remains unidentified.

Specimen: peripheral blood mononuclear cells (PBMCs), collected when the disease was refractory, from a patient treated with antithyroid drugs. V usage is TRBV6-1 and J usage is TRBJ1-2; TRBD1 aligns across 8 bases. The clonotype was recovered from a female donor with Graves disease. CDR3 loop: CASMRTGKGYGYTF. CDR3 in DNA: TGTGCCAGCATGCGGACAGGGAAGGGCTATGGCTACACCTTC.